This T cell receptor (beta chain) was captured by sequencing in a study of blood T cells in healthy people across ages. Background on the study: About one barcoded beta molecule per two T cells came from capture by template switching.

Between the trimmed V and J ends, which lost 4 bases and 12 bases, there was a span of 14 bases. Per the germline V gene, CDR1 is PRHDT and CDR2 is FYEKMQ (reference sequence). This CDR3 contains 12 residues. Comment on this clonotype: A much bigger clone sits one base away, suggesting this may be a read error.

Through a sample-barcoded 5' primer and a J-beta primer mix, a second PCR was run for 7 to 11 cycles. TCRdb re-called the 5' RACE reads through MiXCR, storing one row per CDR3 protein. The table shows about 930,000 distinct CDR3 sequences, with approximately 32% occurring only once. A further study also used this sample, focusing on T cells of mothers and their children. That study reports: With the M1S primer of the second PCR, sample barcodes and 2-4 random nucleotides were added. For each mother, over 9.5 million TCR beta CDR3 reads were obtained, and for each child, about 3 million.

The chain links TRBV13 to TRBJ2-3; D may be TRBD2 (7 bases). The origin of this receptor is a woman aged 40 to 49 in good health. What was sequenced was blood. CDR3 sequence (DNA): TGTGCCAGCAGCTGGGGGGGGCGCGTACAGTATTTT. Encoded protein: CASSWGGRVQYF.